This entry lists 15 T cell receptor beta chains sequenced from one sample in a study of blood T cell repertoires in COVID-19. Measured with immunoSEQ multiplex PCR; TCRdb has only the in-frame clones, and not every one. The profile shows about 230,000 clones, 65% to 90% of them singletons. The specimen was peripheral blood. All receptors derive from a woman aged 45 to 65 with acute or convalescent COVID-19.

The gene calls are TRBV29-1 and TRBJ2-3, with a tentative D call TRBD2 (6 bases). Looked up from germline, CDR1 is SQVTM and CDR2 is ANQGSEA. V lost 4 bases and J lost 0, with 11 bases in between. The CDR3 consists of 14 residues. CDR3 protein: CSVGRGFSTDTQYF. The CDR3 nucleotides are TGCAGCGTTGGGCGGGGATTCAGCACAGATACGCAGTATTTT.

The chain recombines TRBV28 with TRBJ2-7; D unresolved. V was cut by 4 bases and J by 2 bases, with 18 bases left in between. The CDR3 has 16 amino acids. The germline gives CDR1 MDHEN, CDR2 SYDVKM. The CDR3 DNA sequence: TGTGCCAGCAGTTCCTCGACTTCGCTAGGCACCTACGAGCAGTACTTC. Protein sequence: CASSSSTSLGTYEQYF.

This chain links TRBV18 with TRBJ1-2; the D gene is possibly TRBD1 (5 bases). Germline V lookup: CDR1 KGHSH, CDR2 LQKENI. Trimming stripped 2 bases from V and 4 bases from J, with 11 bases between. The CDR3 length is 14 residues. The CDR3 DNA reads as TGTGCCAGCTCACCAGTGGCTGACAGCTATGGCTACACCTTC. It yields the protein CASSPVADSYGYTF. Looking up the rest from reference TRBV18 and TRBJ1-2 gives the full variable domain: NAGVMQNPRHLVRRRGQEARLRCSPMKGHSHVYWYRQLPEEGLKFMVYLQKENIIDESGMPKERFSAEFPKEGPSILRIQQVVRGDSAAYFCASSPVADSYGYTFGSGTRLTVV.

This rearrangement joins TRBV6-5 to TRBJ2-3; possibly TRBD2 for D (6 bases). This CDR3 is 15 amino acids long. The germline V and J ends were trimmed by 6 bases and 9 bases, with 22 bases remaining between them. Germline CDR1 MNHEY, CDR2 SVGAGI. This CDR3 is CASREGSSGGGTQYF. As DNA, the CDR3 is TGTGCCAGCAGGGAGGGGAGTAGCGGCGGTGGGACGCAGTATTTT.

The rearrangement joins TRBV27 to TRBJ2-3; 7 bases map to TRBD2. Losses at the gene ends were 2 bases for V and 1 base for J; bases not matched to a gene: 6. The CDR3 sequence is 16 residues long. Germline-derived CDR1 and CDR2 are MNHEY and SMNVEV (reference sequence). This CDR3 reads CASSLNGGVGTDTQYF. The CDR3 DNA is TGTGCCAGCAGTTTAAATGGGGGGGTGGGCACAGATACGCAGTATTTT.

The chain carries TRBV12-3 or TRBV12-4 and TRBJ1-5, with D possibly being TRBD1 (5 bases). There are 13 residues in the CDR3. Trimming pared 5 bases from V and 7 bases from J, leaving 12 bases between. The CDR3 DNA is TGTGCCAGCAGTCGGACACGGAGCCAGCCCCAGCATTTT. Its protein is CASSRTRSQPQHF.

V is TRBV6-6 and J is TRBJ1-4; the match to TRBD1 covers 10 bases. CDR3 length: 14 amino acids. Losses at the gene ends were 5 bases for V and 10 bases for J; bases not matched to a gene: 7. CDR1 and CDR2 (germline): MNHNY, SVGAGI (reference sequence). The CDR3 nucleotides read TGTGCCAGCAGTGACGGGACAGGGGCCGGAAAACTGTTTTTT. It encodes CASSDGTGAGKLFF.

The CDR3 loop reads CASSALQGTSRHTNYGYTF. CDR3 in DNA: TGTGCCAGCAGTGCCCTCCAGGGTACATCAAGGCACACTAACTATGGCTACACCTTC. The chain carries TRBV27 and TRBJ1-2, with a tentative D call TRBD1 (5 bases). The germline V gene encodes CDR1 MNHEY and CDR2 SMNVEV (reference sequence). The CDR3 contains 19 residues. Trimming removed 5 bases at V and 0 bases at J, with 25 bases between.

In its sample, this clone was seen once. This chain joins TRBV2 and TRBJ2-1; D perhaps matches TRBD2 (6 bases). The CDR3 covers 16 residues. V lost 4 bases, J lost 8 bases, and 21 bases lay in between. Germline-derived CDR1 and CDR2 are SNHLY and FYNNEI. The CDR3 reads CASSVSITGETYEQFF. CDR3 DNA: TGTGCCAGCAGTGTGAGCATAACGGGAGAGACGTATGAGCAGTTCTTC.

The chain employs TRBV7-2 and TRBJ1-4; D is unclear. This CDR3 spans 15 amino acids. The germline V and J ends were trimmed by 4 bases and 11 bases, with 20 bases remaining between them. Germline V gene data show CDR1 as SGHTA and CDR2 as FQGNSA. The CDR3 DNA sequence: TGTGCCAGCAGCTCCGAGCGGGGAGTGGGGAAGAAACTGTTTTTT. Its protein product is CASSSERGVGKKLFF. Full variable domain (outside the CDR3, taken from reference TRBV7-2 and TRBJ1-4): GAGVSQSPSNKVTEKGKDVELRCDPISGHTALYWYRQSLGQGLEFLIYFQGNSAPDKSGLPSDRFSAERTGGSVSTLTIQRTQQEDSAVYLCASSSERGVGKKLFFGSGTQLSVL.

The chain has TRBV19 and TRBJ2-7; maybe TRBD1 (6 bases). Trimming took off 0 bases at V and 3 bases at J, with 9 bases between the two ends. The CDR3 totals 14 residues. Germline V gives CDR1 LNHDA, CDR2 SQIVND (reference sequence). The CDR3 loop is CASSIDQGNYEQYF. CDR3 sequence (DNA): TGTGCCAGTAGTATAGATCAGGGGAACTACGAGCAGTACTTC. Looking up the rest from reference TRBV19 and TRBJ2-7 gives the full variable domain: DGGITQSPKYLFRKEGQNVTLSCEQNLNHDAMYWYRQDPGQGLRLIYYSQIVNDFQKGDIAEGYSVSREKKESFPLTVTSAQKNPTAFYLCASSIDQGNYEQYFGPGTRLTVT.

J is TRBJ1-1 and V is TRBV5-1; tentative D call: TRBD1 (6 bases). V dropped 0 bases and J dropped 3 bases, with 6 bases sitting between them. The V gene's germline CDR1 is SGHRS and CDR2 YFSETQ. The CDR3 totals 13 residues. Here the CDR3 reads CASSLDRDTEAFF. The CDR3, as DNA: TGCGCCAGCAGCTTGGACAGGGACACTGAAGCTTTCTTT.

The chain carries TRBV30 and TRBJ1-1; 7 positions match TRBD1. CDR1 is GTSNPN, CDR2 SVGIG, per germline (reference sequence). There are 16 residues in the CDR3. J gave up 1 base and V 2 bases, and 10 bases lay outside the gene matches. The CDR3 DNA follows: TGTGCCTGGAGTACAACCCGGACAGGCTGGAACACTGAAGCTTTCTTT. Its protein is CAWSTTRTGWNTEAFF.

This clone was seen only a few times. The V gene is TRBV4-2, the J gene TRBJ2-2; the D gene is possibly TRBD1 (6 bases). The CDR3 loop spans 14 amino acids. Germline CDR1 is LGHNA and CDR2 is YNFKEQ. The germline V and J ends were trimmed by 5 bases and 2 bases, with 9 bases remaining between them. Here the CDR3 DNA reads TGTGCCAGCAGCATGGGACAAAACACCGGGGAGCTGTTTTTT. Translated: CASSMGQNTGELFF.

The CDR3 DNA follows: TGTGCCAGCAGTTACTCAAAGAGTAGGGGGTGGGCAGATACGCAGTATTTT. It yields the protein CASSYSKSRGWADTQYF. V usage is TRBV6-2 or TRBV6-3 and J usage is TRBJ2-3; D is possibly TRBD1 (6 bases). The CDR3 totals 17 residues. V dropped 0 bases and J dropped 4 bases, with 17 bases sitting between them. From germline, CDR1 is MNHEY and CDR2 SVGEGT.